A single sample is the source of the 32 T cell receptor beta chains below, sequenced in a study of blood T cell repertoires in COVID-19. Only in-frame clones appear in the TCRdb table, and some are missing; sequencing was by immunoSEQ multiplex PCR. The profile shows around 70,000 clones, roughly 80% of them singletons. Sequenced input: peripheral blood. Source of these receptors: a human donor in a cohort sampled during active COVID-19.

The V gene is TRBV10-3, the J gene TRBJ2-5, with TRBD1 identical over 9 bases. V lost 8 bases, J lost 2 bases, and 0 bases stayed unmatched. CDR3 size: 12 residues. The V gene's germline CDR1 is ENHRY and CDR2 SYGVKD. The CDR3 protein is CAIGTGQETQYF. DNA of the CDR3: TGTGCCATCGGGACAGGGCAAGAGACCCAGTACTTC.

This chain connects TRBV7-2 to TRBJ1-4; a possible D gene is TRBD1 (5 bases). Looked up from germline, CDR1 is SGHTA and CDR2 is FQGNSA. There are 17 residues in the CDR3. Between the trimmed V and J ends, which lost 1 base and 0 bases, there was a span of 12 bases. CDR3 sequence reads: CASSLGWGVATNEKLFF. The CDR3 DNA reads as TGTGCCAGCAGCTTAGGTTGGGGGGTGGCAACTAATGAAAAACTGTTTTTT.

This chain joins TRBV24-1 and TRBJ2-7; 11 bases agree with TRBD1. With V trimmed by 3 bases and J by 4 bases, 4 bases remained unmatched. The CDR3 loop spans 15 amino acids. In germline, CDR1 is KGHDR, CDR2 SFDVKD. Here the CDR3 reads CATSDPGTGGYEQYF. The DNA of the CDR3 is TGTGCCACCAGTGATCCCGGGACAGGGGGTTACGAGCAGTACTTC.

J is TRBJ1-1 and V is TRBV3-1 (or the pseudogene TRBV3-2), with a possible D match to TRBD1 (5 bases). The CDR3 covers 14 residues. Looked up from germline, CDR1 is LGHDT and CDR2 is YNNKEL (reference sequence). V was clipped by 5 bases and J by 1 base, with 11 bases between them. DNA of the CDR3: TGTGCCAGCAGCAGCTGGGGGGGGAACACTGAAGCTTTCTTT. Its protein is CASSSWGGNTEAFF.

In this sample, this clone turned up a few times. This chain links TRBV6-6 with TRBJ1-5; no clear D gene. The CDR3 is 12 residues long. The germline gives CDR1 MNHNY, CDR2 SVGAGI (reference sequence). V lost 1 base and J 5 bases, leaving 3 bases between the germline ends. CDR3 sequence: CASSYLDQPQHF. In DNA form, the CDR3 reads TGTGCCAGCAGTTACTTAGATCAGCCCCAGCATTTT.

This clone was observed a single time. CDR3 sequence: CASSRGQGAASTDTQYF. CDR3 DNA sequence: TGTGCCAGTAGTAGGGGACAGGGGGCAGCAAGCACAGATACGCAGTATTTT. V and J are TRBV19 and TRBJ2-3; 12 positions agree with TRBD1. J was trimmed by 0 bases and V by 4 bases; bases with no gene match: 5. Germline values: CDR1 LNHDA, CDR2 SQIVND (reference sequence). This CDR3 spans 17 amino acids. The full variable domain, with the rest looked up from reference TRBV19 and TRBJ2-3, is DGGITQSPKYLFRKEGQNVTLSCEQNLNHDAMYWYRQDPGQGLRLIYYSQIVNDFQKGDIAEGYSVSREKKESFPLTVTSAQKNPTAFYLCASSRGQGAASTDTQYFGPGTRLTVL.

The chain recombines TRBV11-2 with TRBJ2-7; D is ambiguous. The germline gives CDR1 SGHAT, CDR2 FQNNGV. V lost 1 base and J lost 1, with 8 bases in between. This CDR3 region has 14 residues. In DNA, the CDR3 is TGTGCCAGCAGCTTAGGGCAGGTGTCCTACGAGCAGTACTTC. Translating it yields CASSLGQVSYEQYF.

This clone was seen more than once but under ten times. CDR3 residues: CSASGQGAGAFF. DNA of the CDR3: TGCAGCGCCTCGGGACAGGGGGCTGGAGCTTTCTTT. The V gene is TRBV29-1, the J gene TRBJ1-1; 12 bases fit TRBD1. V lost 7 bases, J lost 10 bases, and 7 bases stayed unmatched. Per germline, CDR1 SQVTM and CDR2 ANQGSEA. This CDR3 is 12 amino acids long.

V is TRBV7-6 and J is TRBJ2-2, with 8 bases aligning to TRBD1. The CDR3 loop spans 16 amino acids. Germline V gene lookup returns CDR1 SGHVS and CDR2 FNYEAQ. V lost 2 bases and J lost 3; bases outside the gene matches: 5. The CDR3: CASSLRARGHTGELFF. The CDR3 nucleotides are TGTGCCAGCAGCTTAAGGGCCAGGGGGCACACCGGGGAGCTGTTTTTT.

The chain combines TRBV6-6 with TRBJ1-1; D is unclear. The CDR3 is made up of 13 amino acids. Trimming removed 7 bases at V and 4 bases at J, with 13 bases between. The germline V gene has CDR1 MNHNY and CDR2 SVGAGI (reference sequence). The CDR3 bases are TGTGCCAGCAACGGAGGAGCGGGCACTGAAGCTTTCTTT. It encodes CASNGGAGTEAFF.

V and J are TRBV4-3 and TRBJ2-7; D ambiguous. Germline V gene data show CDR1 as LGHNA and CDR2 as YSLEER. The CDR3 sequence is 13 residues long. V was cut by 1 base and J by 3 bases, with 7 bases left in between. The CDR3 coding sequence is TGCGCCAGCAGCCAAGGAACCGGCTACGAGCAGTACTTC. It is translated as CASSQGTGYEQYF.

This clone was seen a handful of times. The CDR3 region is CASSQVDGGGDEKLFF. In nucleotides, the CDR3 is TGTGCCAGCAGCCAAGTAGACGGGGGAGGGGATGAAAAACTGTTTTTT. The chain couples TRBV4-2 to TRBJ1-4, with D tentatively TRBD1 (5 bases). The V and J ends lost 1 base and 6 bases respectively, with 15 bases between them. Per the germline V gene, CDR1 is LGHNA and CDR2 is YNFKEQ. The CDR3 runs 16 residues.

V usage is TRBV12-3 or TRBV12-4 and J usage is TRBJ1-1; D remains unclear. V was pared by 6 bases and J by 1 base, with 9 bases between. This CDR3 is built from 13 residues. The CDR3 loop is CASSRPRNTEAFF. CDR3 coding DNA: TGTGCCAGCAGCCGCCCGAGGAACACTGAAGCTTTCTTT.

This clone occurred once. This chain connects TRBV7-2 to TRBJ2-4; TRBD2 matches at 7 bases. Germline CDR1 is SGHTA and CDR2 is FQGNSA. With 5 bases clipped from V and 6 bases from J, the junction kept 7 bases outside the gene matches. The CDR3 is 14 amino acids. CDR3 sequence reads: CASSPGASGNIQYF. The CDR3 DNA follows: TGTGCCAGCAGCCCAGGTGCTAGCGGAAACATTCAGTACTTC.

This clone was detected a few times. This rearrangement joins TRBV28 to TRBJ2-3; perhaps TRBD1 as D (6 bases). This CDR3 spans 13 amino acids. Germline assignment: CDR1 MDHEN and CDR2 SYDVKM. V was shortened by 6 bases and J by 8 bases, with 15 bases between the two germline ends. The CDR3 nucleotides are TGTGCCAGCAGCGTAGGGGGATGGGGTACGCAGTATTTT. Its translation is CASSVGGWGTQYF.

The chain has TRBV11-2 and TRBJ2-5; maybe TRBD2 (6 bases). V gave up 1 base and J gave up 6 bases, with 15 bases separating them. The CDR3 contains 15 residues. Germline V gives CDR1 SGHAT, CDR2 FQNNGV. CDR3 DNA sequence: TGTGCCAGCAGCTTAGGGGCGGGGTCCTACCAGACCCAGTACTTC. It encodes CASSLGAGSYQTQYF.

The chain carries TRBV11-2 and TRBJ2-1; 10 bases align to TRBD2. The length of the CDR3 is 15 residues. Trimming at V came to 4 bases and at J to 15 bases, leaving 15 bases not matched to a gene. CDR1 SGHAT and CDR2 FQNNGV come from the germline V gene. The CDR3 protein is CASSSIGNLAGVRFF. In DNA, the CDR3 is TGTGCCAGCAGCTCGATCGGGAACCTAGCGGGAGTTCGGTTCTTC.

This clone was detected a few times. The chain carries TRBV2 and TRBJ2-2; 8 bases match TRBD2. V was clipped by 7 bases and J by 3 bases; unmatched bases: 4. The CDR3 sequence is 14 residues long. Germline V gene data show CDR1 as SNHLY and CDR2 as FYNNEI. The CDR3 region is CASKRELDTGELFF. The CDR3 region has the DNA TGTGCCAGCAAGCGGGAGTTGGACACCGGGGAGCTGTTTTTT.

The V gene is TRBV15, the J gene TRBJ2-6; D is perhaps TRBD2 (6 bases). The CDR3 is 16 residues long. V dropped 0 bases and J dropped 2 bases, with 8 bases sitting between them. CDR1 and CDR2 from the germline V gene are LNHNV and YYDKDF (reference sequence). The CDR3 DNA is TGTGCCACCAGCAGAGAGGGCGGGGCTGGGGCCAACGTCCTGACTTTC. Translated: CATSREGGAGANVLTF.

As DNA, the CDR3 is TGTGCCAGCAGCTTAGGACAGGGGCTAGCTAATGAAAAACTGTTTTTT. This sequence encodes CASSLGQGLANEKLFF. The J gene is TRBJ1-4, the V gene TRBV5-5; TRBD1 agrees at 9 bases. Per the germline V gene, CDR1 is SGHKS and CDR2 is YYEKEE (reference sequence). Trimming removed 2 bases from V and 3 bases from J; junction bases left unmatched: 5. CDR3 length equals 16 residues. Supplemented by reference TRBV5-5 and TRBJ1-4, the full variable domain reads DAGVTQSPTHLIKTRGQQVTLRCSPISGHKSVSWYQQVLGQGPQFIFQYYEKEERGRGNFPDRFSARQFPNYSSELNVNALLLGDSALYLCASSLGQGLANEKLFFGSGTQLSVL.

The V gene is TRBV28, the J gene TRBJ1-2, with TRBD1 as a possible D gene (6 bases). Germline values: CDR1 MDHEN, CDR2 SYDVKM. The CDR3 runs to 12 residues. The germline V and J ends were trimmed by 10 bases and 2 bases, with 11 bases remaining between them. CDR3 residues: CATTDRNYGYTF. CDR3 DNA: TGTGCCACAACTGACAGGAACTATGGCTACACCTTC.

The CDR3 DNA is TGTGCCAGCAGTTTATATGGACAGGGGTTGGACTACGAGCAGTACTTC. Its protein is CASSLYGQGLDYEQYF. The rearrangement uses TRBV28 and TRBJ2-7; 9 bases align to TRBD1. The germline gives CDR1 MDHEN, CDR2 SYDVKM. CDR3 length: 16 residues. The V segment lost 1 base and the J segment 3 bases; nucleotides outside the gene matches: 7.

The gene calls are TRBV12-3 or TRBV12-4 and TRBJ1-1, with 12 bases aligning to TRBD1. The junction had 4 bases not matched to a gene; V was cut back by 6 bases and J by 11 bases. The CDR3 runs 12 residues. CDR3 DNA sequence: TGTGCCAGCAGGGGACAGGGGGCGAAGGCTTTCTTT. Protein: CASRGQGAKAFF.

This clone was seen a single time. The chain recombines TRBV19 with TRBJ1-5; D call uncertain. The CDR3 is made up of 14 amino acids. The germline V gene encodes CDR1 LNHDA and CDR2 SQIVND (reference sequence). Between the trimmed V and J ends, which lost 2 bases and 5 bases, there was a span of 10 bases. CDR3 nucleotide sequence: TGTGCCAGTAGTATAAGTGGCGGTGATCAGCCCCAGCATTTT. This sequence encodes CASSISGGDQPQHF.

The rearrangement uses TRBV19 and TRBJ2-1, with 9 positions matching TRBD1. Unmatched junction bases numbered 7, after V lost 6 bases and J lost 4 bases. The CDR3 is 15 residues long. Germline V gene lookup returns CDR1 LNHDA and CDR2 SQIVND (reference sequence). CDR3 sequence reads: CASSPGQGLYNEQFF. The DNA for the CDR3 is TGTGCCAGTAGCCCGGGACAGGGTTTATACAATGAGCAGTTCTTC.

A few counts support this clone. V usage is TRBV4-2 and J usage is TRBJ2-3; the D gene is possibly TRBD2 (5 bases). CDR1 is LGHNA and CDR2 is YNFKEQ in the germline V gene. Trimming stripped 0 bases from V and 4 bases from J, with 20 bases between. The CDR3 covers 18 residues. CDR3 DNA sequence: TGTGCCAGCAGCCAAGAAAATGCTGGCGGACTTGGGGCAGATACGCAGTATTTT. Protein product: CASSQENAGGLGADTQYF.

The CDR3 sequence: CASSPQDSFGYTF. The CDR3 DNA follows: TGTGCCAGCAGTCCCCAGGACAGTTTTGGCTACACCTTC. The chain carries TRBV28 and TRBJ1-2, with D possibly TRBD1 on 6 matching bases. V lost 5 bases, J lost 7 bases, and 14 bases lay in between. The CDR3 spans 13 residues. The germline gives CDR1 MDHEN, CDR2 SYDVKM.

This clone came up a few times. This chain connects TRBV29-1 to TRBJ2-7; possibly TRBD1 for D (6 bases). V shed 3 bases and J shed 2 bases, with 14 bases lying between them. Germline V gene sequence: CDR1 SQVTM, CDR2 ANQGSEA. The CDR3 length is 14 residues. The chain's CDR3 is CSVESTGTPYEQYF. The CDR3 DNA reads TGCAGCGTTGAGAGTACAGGGACCCCCTACGAGCAGTACTTC.

CDR3 in amino acids: CASSQSGLAREQYF. The CDR3 bases are TGTGCCAGCAGCCAGAGCGGGTTGGCCCGCGAGCAGTACTTC. V gene TRBV2 combines with J gene TRBJ2-7, with a tentative D call TRBD2 (6 bases). The V and J ends lost 6 bases and 6 bases respectively, with 18 bases between them. Germline V gene data show CDR1 as SNHLY and CDR2 as FYNNEI. This CDR3 contains 14 residues.

The chain has TRBV29-1 and TRBJ1-1; 7 bases are shared with TRBD1. CDR3 length equals 15 residues. In germline, CDR1 is SQVTM, CDR2 ANQGSEA. J lost 7 bases, V lost 6 bases, and 17 bases had no gene match. The CDR3 sequence is CSVPGGWTGSGEAFF. Written as DNA, the CDR3 is TGCAGCGTCCCTGGGGGATGGACAGGTTCGGGTGAAGCTTTCTTT.

This clone was observed a handful of times. The chain is built from TRBV5-4 and TRBJ2-1, with D uncertain. Germline V gene lookup returns CDR1 SGHNT and CDR2 YYREEE (reference sequence). There are 13 residues in the CDR3. V gave up 0 bases and J gave up 6 bases, with 7 bases separating them. The chain's CDR3 is CASSLDRSNEQFF. Here the CDR3 DNA reads TGTGCCAGCAGCTTGGATAGGAGCAATGAGCAGTTCTTC.

The J gene is TRBJ1-2, the V gene TRBV11-2; 8 bases fit TRBD1. The length of the CDR3 is 14 residues. Germline-derived CDR1 and CDR2 are SGHAT and FQNNGV. Trimming at V came to 5 bases and at J to 6 bases, leaving 8 bases not matched to a gene. The CDR3 here is CASSPDRVRDGYTF. The CDR3 DNA reads TGTGCCAGCAGCCCGGACAGGGTCCGGGATGGCTACACCTTC. The whole variable domain, remainder taken from reference TRBV11-2 and TRBJ1-2, is EAGVAQSPRYKIIEKRQSVAFWCNPISGHATLYWYQQILGQGPKLLIQFQNNGVVDDSQLPKDRFSAERLKGVDSTLKIQPAKLEDSAVYLCASSPDRVRDGYTFGSGTRLTVV.